This TCR beta chain was identified in a study of cytomegalovirus exposure and HLA in healthy donors. Study-wide results and caveats: Later on, a genetic analysis was performed. It linked a missense variant in DCLRE1C with V- and J-gene trimming of TCR beta.

The PCR ran on 60 Vbeta and 13 Jbeta primers. The method was immunoSEQ multiplex PCR; TCRdb's version includes in-frame clones alone and lacks a portion of them. The data contain about 180,000 clones, about four fifths of them singletons. Worth noting for this clone: What it binds is unknown.

This TCR was sampled from a man aged 35 to 55 in good health and CMV-seronegative. Source material: PBMCs.

CDR3 DNA: TGCAGCGTTGAATTTGCGGGGGTTTTCACCGGGGAGCTGTTTTTT. Translation gives CSVEFAGVFTGELFF. The chain links TRBV29-1 to TRBJ2-2, with TRBD2 identical over 7 bases. The CDR3 is made up of 15 amino acids. Germline lookup yields CDR1 SQVTM and CDR2 ANQGSEA. The V segment lost 2 bases and the J segment 4 bases; nucleotides outside the gene matches: 7.